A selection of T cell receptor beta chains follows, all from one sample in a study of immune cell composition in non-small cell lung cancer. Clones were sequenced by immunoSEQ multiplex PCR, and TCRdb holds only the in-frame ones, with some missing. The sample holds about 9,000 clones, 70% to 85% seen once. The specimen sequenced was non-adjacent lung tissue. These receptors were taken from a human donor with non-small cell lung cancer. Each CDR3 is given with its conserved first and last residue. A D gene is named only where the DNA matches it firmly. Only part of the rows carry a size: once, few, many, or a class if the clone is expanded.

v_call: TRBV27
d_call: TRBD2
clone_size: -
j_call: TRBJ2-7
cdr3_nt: TGTGCCAGCAGCCGAGCGGGGGACCCATTCGACGAGCAGTACTTC
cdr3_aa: CASSRAGDPFDEQYF

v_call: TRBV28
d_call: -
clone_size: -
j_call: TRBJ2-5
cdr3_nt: TGTGCCAGCAGGCCATTGGGGGAGACCCAGTACTTC
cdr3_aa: CASRPLGETQYF

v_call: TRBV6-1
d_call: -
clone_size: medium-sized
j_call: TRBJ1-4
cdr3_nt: TGTGCCAGCACGGGCCAGGGATTTGAAAAACTGTTTTTT
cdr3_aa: CASTGQGFEKLFF

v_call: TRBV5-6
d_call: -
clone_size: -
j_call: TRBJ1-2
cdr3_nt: TGTGCCAGCAGCGCATGGACAGCAGTAGGCTACACCTTC
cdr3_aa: CASSAWTAVGYTF

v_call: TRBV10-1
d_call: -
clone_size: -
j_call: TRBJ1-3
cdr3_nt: TGCGCCAGCAGTGGTTTGGGTCCCTCTGGAAACACCATATATTTT
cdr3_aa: CASSGLGPSGNTIYF

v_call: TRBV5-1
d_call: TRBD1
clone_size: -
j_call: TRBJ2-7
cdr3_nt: TGCGCCAGCAGCCCCCAGACGACAGGGGTGCGCGAGCAGTACTTC
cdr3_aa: CASSPQTTGVREQYF

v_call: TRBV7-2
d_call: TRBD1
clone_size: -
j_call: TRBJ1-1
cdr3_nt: TGTGCCAGCAGCACGACAGGGGGCTTGAACACTGAAGCTTTCTTT
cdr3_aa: CASSTTGGLNTEAFF

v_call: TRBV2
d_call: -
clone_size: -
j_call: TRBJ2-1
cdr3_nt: TGTGCCAGCAGATTAGCGGAAGGTTCCTACAATGAGCAGTTCTTC
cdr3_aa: CASRLAEGSYNEQFF

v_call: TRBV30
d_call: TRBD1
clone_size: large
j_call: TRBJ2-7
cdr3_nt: TGTGCCTGGACGCCCGGGACAGGGGTACTCGAGCAGTACTTC
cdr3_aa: CAWTPGTGVLEQYF

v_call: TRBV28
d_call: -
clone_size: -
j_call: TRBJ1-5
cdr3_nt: TGTGCCAGCAGTTTAGGTAACGCGGATCAGCCCCAGCATTTT
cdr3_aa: CASSLGNADQPQHF

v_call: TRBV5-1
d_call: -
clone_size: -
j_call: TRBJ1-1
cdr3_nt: TGCGCCAGCAGCGGGGTTACGAACACTGAAGCTTTCTTT
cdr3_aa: CASSGVTNTEAFF

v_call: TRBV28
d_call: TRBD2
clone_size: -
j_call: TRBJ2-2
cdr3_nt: TGTGCCAGCAGTTTTTTGGGCGGGAGCCGGACCGGGGAGCTGTTTTTT
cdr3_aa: CASSFLGGSRTGELFF

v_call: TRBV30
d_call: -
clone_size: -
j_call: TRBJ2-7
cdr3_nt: TGTGCCTGGAGTGTCTCCTTAACCTACGAGCAGTACTTC
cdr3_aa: CAWSVSLTYEQYF

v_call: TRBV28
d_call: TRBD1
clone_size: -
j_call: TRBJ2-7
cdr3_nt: TGTGCCAGCAGGACAGGGAACTACGAGCAGTACTTC
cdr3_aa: CASRTGNYEQYF

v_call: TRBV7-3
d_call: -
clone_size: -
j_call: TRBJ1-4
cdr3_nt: TGTGCCAGCAGCTCCTTTATCGGGGTAACTAATGAAAAACTGTTTTTT
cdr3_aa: CASSSFIGVTNEKLFF

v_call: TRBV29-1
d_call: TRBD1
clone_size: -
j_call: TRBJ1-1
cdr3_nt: TGCAGCGTTGATGATGATGGTAACAGGGGGAGAAACACTGAAGCTTTCTTT
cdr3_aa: CSVDDDGNRGRNTEAFF

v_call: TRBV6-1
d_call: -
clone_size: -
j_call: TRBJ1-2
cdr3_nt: TGTGCCAGCGAAGAGCCCCGGGACGGTTATGGCTACACCTTC
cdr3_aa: CASEEPRDGYGYTF

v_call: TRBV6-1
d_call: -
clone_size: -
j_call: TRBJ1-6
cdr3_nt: TGTGCCAGCAGCAACTTACCAGGGTTACCCCTCCACTTT
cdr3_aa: CASSNLPGLPLHF

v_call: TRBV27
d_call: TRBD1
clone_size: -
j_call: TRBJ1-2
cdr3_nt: TGTGCCAGCAGCAAACAGGGGGTACATGACTACACCTTC
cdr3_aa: CASSKQGVHDYTF

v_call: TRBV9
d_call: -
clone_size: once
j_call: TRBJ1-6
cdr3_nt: TGTGCCAGCAGCGTAGCATGGAACGCTCAGCGCCTCCACTTT
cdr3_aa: CASSVAWNAQRLHF

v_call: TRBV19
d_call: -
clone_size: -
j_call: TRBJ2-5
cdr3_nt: TGTGCCAGTAGTATCCTGCGGGGGACCCAGTACTTC
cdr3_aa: CASSILRGTQYF

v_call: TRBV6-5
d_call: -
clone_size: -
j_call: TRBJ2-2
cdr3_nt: TGTGCCAGCAGCCCGTCGGGTTTCGGGGAGCTGTTTTTT
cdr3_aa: CASSPSGFGELFF

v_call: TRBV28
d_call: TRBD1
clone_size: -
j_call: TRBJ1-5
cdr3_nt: TGTGCCAGCAGTAGACAGGGGGTCCAGCCCCAGCATTTT
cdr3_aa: CASSRQGVQPQHF

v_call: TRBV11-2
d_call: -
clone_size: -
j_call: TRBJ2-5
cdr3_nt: TGTGCCAGCAGCTTACAGGCGGCGGACTCGGGGACCCAGTACTTC
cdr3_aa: CASSLQAADSGTQYF